This entry features one TCR beta chain sequence. The table came from immunoSEQ multiplex PCR; TCRdb's copy has only in-frame clones and leaves some out. The sample has tens of thousands of clones; about nine tenths are singletons. Trimming at V came to 2 bases and at J to 3 bases, leaving 3 bases not matched to a gene. CDR1 is MNHEY and CDR2 is SMNVEV in the germline V gene (reference sequence). This CDR3 is built from 14 residues. This entry is derived from a study of control samples from healthy donors and cancer patients. V and J are TRBV27 and TRBJ1-2; 7 bases are shared with TRBD1. Sequences were obtained from PBMCs. The receptor's source is a man aged 45-65 years with head and neck cancer. The CDR3 loop is CASSLGTADYGYTF. The CDR3 nucleotides are TGTGCCAGCAGTTTAGGGACAGCGGACTATGGCTACACCTTC.